This is a list of T cell receptor beta chains from one sample in a study of CD8 T cells in Susac syndrome. TCRdb re-called the immunoSEQ multiplex PCR reads through MiXCR, storing one row per CDR3 protein. The sample yields some 130,000 distinct CDR3 sequences, around 93% seen once. Sequencing used CD8+ T cells from PBMCs. These receptors all come from a human donor with Susac syndrome. Each CDR3 is given with its conserved first and last residue. D genes are given only for firm matches. Not every row has a clone size; where given, it reads once, few, many or a size class.

cdr3_nt: TGCAGCGACCATGGACAGGGGGCTATAGCTTTCTTT
cdr3_aa: CSDHGQGAIAFF
v_call: TRBV29-1
d_call: TRBD1
j_call: TRBJ1-1
clone_size: once

cdr3_nt: TGTGCCAGCACCCAGACCCCACACGAGACCGAAGCAACTAATGAAAAACTGTTTTTT
cdr3_aa: CASTQTPHETEATNEKLFF
v_call: TRBV19
d_call: -
j_call: TRBJ1-4
clone_size: -

cdr3_nt: TGCAGTGCTAGAGGTTTTAGGAGGACAGCGGACTATGGCTACACCTTC
cdr3_aa: CSARGFRRTADYGYTF
v_call: TRBV20-1
d_call: -
j_call: TRBJ1-2
clone_size: -

cdr3_nt: TGTGCCAGCAGCCAAGAGGGTTCGGGAGTAGAAAAACTGTTTTTT
cdr3_aa: CASSQEGSGVEKLFF
v_call: TRBV14
d_call: -
j_call: TRBJ1-4
clone_size: -

cdr3_nt: TGCAGCGGGGGGACGGACGCCTATGGCTACACCTTC
cdr3_aa: CSGGTDAYGYTF
v_call: TRBV29-1
d_call: -
j_call: TRBJ1-2
clone_size: -

cdr3_nt: TGTGCCAGCAGCCCTCATCCCGGGTTTGAAAAACTGTTTTTT
cdr3_aa: CASSPHPGFEKLFF
v_call: TRBV9
d_call: -
j_call: TRBJ1-4
clone_size: -

cdr3_nt: TGTGCCTGTCCATCGGGGGCCAACGTCCTGACTTTC
cdr3_aa: CACPSGANVLTF
v_call: TRBV2
d_call: -
j_call: TRBJ2-6
clone_size: -

cdr3_nt: TGCAGTGCAAGGACTAGCGGAGGGGGGATCTCCTACGAGCAGTACTTC
cdr3_aa: CSARTSGGGISYEQYF
v_call: TRBV20-1
d_call: TRBD2
j_call: TRBJ2-7
clone_size: -

cdr3_nt: TGTGCCAGCAGTCGGACATATACTTCTAACTATGGCTACACCTTC
cdr3_aa: CASSRTYTSNYGYTF
v_call: TRBV28
d_call: -
j_call: TRBJ1-2
clone_size: -

cdr3_nt: TGTGCCAGCAGACTGGGGGGGCAAGAGACCCAGTACTTC
cdr3_aa: CASRLGGQETQYF
v_call: TRBV6-6
d_call: TRBD2
j_call: TRBJ2-5
clone_size: -

cdr3_nt: TGTGCCATAATAACCCAGGGGGTAGAATTCTACGAGCAGTACTTC
cdr3_aa: CAIITQGVEFYEQYF
v_call: TRBV7-9
d_call: TRBD1
j_call: TRBJ2-7
clone_size: -

cdr3_nt: TGTGCCAGCAGCCTAATTCAGCGACGGCAGTTCTTC
cdr3_aa: CASSLIQRRQFF
v_call: TRBV12-3/TRBV12-4
d_call: -
j_call: TRBJ2-1
clone_size: once

cdr3_nt: TGTGCCAGCAGTCCCAATCTCTACGAGCAGTACTTC
cdr3_aa: CASSPNLYEQYF
v_call: TRBV12-3/TRBV12-4
d_call: -
j_call: TRBJ2-7
clone_size: -

cdr3_nt: TGTGCCACCAGCAGAGATTTCGGGGCTCAAGAGACCCAGTACTTC
cdr3_aa: CATSRDFGAQETQYF
v_call: TRBV15
d_call: -
j_call: TRBJ2-5
clone_size: -

cdr3_nt: TGTGCCAGCAGCTTTTGGGTGGCGGGGGCCAACACTGAAGCTTTCTTT
cdr3_aa: CASSFWVAGANTEAFF
v_call: TRBV11-2
d_call: -
j_call: TRBJ1-1
clone_size: -

cdr3_nt: TGTGCCATCAGCGATACAGGGGACCCGGCTTTCTTT
cdr3_aa: CAISDTGDPAFF
v_call: TRBV10-3
d_call: TRBD1
j_call: TRBJ1-1
clone_size: -

cdr3_nt: TGCGCCAGCAGCCAAGGAACTGGAAACAATGAGCAGTTCTTC
cdr3_aa: CASSQGTGNNEQFF
v_call: TRBV4-1
d_call: -
j_call: TRBJ2-1
clone_size: -

cdr3_nt: TGTGCCATCAGTAGGACTAGCGGGATCAATGAGCAGTTCTTC
cdr3_aa: CAISRTSGINEQFF
v_call: TRBV10-3
d_call: TRBD2
j_call: TRBJ2-1
clone_size: -

cdr3_nt: TGTGCCAGCCCTAGGACAGGGTTCTCCGTCTACGGCTATGGCTACACCTTC
cdr3_aa: CASPRTGFSVYGYGYTF
v_call: TRBV14
d_call: TRBD1
j_call: TRBJ1-2
clone_size: -

cdr3_nt: TGTGCCAGCAGCGCCCCGGGACTAGCGGCCCTTGCTGAGCAGTTCTTC
cdr3_aa: CASSAPGLAALAEQFF
v_call: TRBV9
d_call: TRBD2
j_call: TRBJ2-1
clone_size: -

cdr3_nt: TGTGCCATCAGTGTCCCGGGACAGGGGAATTACAATGAGCAGTTCTTC
cdr3_aa: CAISVPGQGNYNEQFF
v_call: TRBV10-3
d_call: TRBD1
j_call: TRBJ2-1
clone_size: -

cdr3_nt: TGTGCCAGCAGTTCCCCCGGGGAGCTGTTTTTT
cdr3_aa: CASSSPGELFF
v_call: TRBV27
d_call: -
j_call: TRBJ2-2
clone_size: -

cdr3_nt: TGTGCCAGTAGTCTTAGTTCATTTACGGGAGGCTCCTACAATGAGCAGTTCTTC
cdr3_aa: CASSLSSFTGGSYNEQFF
v_call: TRBV19
d_call: TRBD2
j_call: TRBJ2-1
clone_size: -

cdr3_nt: TGTGCCAGCAGAGCAGGGGCTTTGAACACTGAAGCTTTCTTT
cdr3_aa: CASRAGALNTEAFF
v_call: TRBV27
d_call: -
j_call: TRBJ1-1
clone_size: -

cdr3_nt: TGCGCCAGCAGCCACAGTGGCCAAGGAGCTTTCTTT
cdr3_aa: CASSHSGQGAFF
v_call: TRBV4-1
d_call: -
j_call: TRBJ1-1
clone_size: -

cdr3_nt: TGCAGTGCTAGCTCCAGGGTGGAGACCCAGTACTTC
cdr3_aa: CSASSRVETQYF
v_call: TRBV20-1
d_call: -
j_call: TRBJ2-5
clone_size: -

cdr3_nt: TGCAGTGCTAGCCTCGGTTCTGGTGGCTACACCTTC
cdr3_aa: CSASLGSGGYTF
v_call: TRBV20-1
d_call: -
j_call: TRBJ1-2
clone_size: -

cdr3_nt: TGTGCCAGCACCCCCCAGGCCGACAAGCAGTTCTTC
cdr3_aa: CASTPQADKQFF
v_call: TRBV5-4
d_call: -
j_call: TRBJ2-1
clone_size: -

cdr3_nt: TGTGCCAGCAGCCAGAAGTTTGGTAGCGGGACAAACACCGGGGAGCTGTTTTTT
cdr3_aa: CASSQKFGSGTNTGELFF
v_call: TRBV7-8
d_call: TRBD2
j_call: TRBJ2-2
clone_size: -

cdr3_nt: TGCAGTGCTAGAGACAGGACCGTAGCCAAAAACATTCAGTACTTC
cdr3_aa: CSARDRTVAKNIQYF
v_call: TRBV20-1
d_call: -
j_call: TRBJ2-4
clone_size: -

cdr3_nt: TGTGCCAGCAGTCCAGGGGGAAATGGCTACACCTTC
cdr3_aa: CASSPGGNGYTF
v_call: TRBV28
d_call: TRBD1
j_call: TRBJ1-2
clone_size: -

cdr3_nt: TGTGCCAGCAGTAATAGCTCCTACAATGAGCAGTTCTTC
cdr3_aa: CASSNSSYNEQFF
v_call: TRBV2
d_call: -
j_call: TRBJ2-1
clone_size: -

cdr3_nt: TGTGCCAGCACCTGGACTAGCGGATTGGGCGAGCAGTACTTC
cdr3_aa: CASTWTSGLGEQYF
v_call: TRBV28
d_call: TRBD2
j_call: TRBJ2-7
clone_size: -

cdr3_nt: TGCGCCAGCAGCGGGCCGGGACTAGCGGGACCGAACACCGGGGAGCTGTTTTTT
cdr3_aa: CASSGPGLAGPNTGELFF
v_call: TRBV5-1
d_call: TRBD2
j_call: TRBJ2-2
clone_size: -

cdr3_nt: TGTGCCAGCAGCTTAGTTGACGGGGAATACTACAATGAGCAGTTCTTC
cdr3_aa: CASSLVDGEYYNEQFF
v_call: TRBV11-2
d_call: -
j_call: TRBJ2-1
clone_size: once

cdr3_nt: TGCGCCAGCAGGGATAAAGGAAGCACAGATACGCAGTATTTT
cdr3_aa: CASRDKGSTDTQYF
v_call: TRBV4-1
d_call: -
j_call: TRBJ2-3
clone_size: -